This T cell receptor beta chain emerged from a study of T cell repertoires and HLA-DP antigens. Study in general: In vitro CD4+ alloreactivity was against HeLa-presented HLA-DP. Findings and limits, study-wide: Against one allele, clones undetected before culture averaged approximately 35%; against the other, 50% to 65%.

Data came from immunoSEQ multiplex PCR; TCRdb stores just in-frame clones and leaves some out. The sample consists of approximately 100,000 clones, roughly nine tenths of them appearing once. A remark on this clone: The antigen is unknown.

CDR1 is SEHNR, CDR2 FQNEAQ, per germline (reference sequence). This CDR3 spans 15 amino acids. Between the trimmed V and J ends, which lost 1 base and 4 bases, there was a span of 11 bases. The chain joins TRBV7-9 to TRBJ1-5; tentative D call: TRBD1 (5 bases). Specimen: CD4+ T cells from PBMCs. The TCR originated in a man in his forties or fifties in good health and CMV-seronegative. CDR3 nucleotide sequence: TGTGCCAGCAGCTTAGGTCAGGGCTCGAATCAGCCCCAGCATTTT. This sequence encodes CASSLGQGSNQPQHF. Full variable domain (remainder filled in from reference TRBV7-9 and TRBJ1-5): DTGVSQNPRHKITKRGQNVTFRCDPISEHNRLYWYRQTLGQGPEFLTYFQNEAQLEKSRLLSDRFSAERPKGSFSTLEIQRTEQGDSAMYLCASSLGQGSNQPQHFGDGTRLSIL.